Sequencing of this T cell receptor (beta chain) was carried out in a study of PD-1 blockade in classical Hodgkin lymphoma. Study-level points and caveats: Before treatment, TCR diversity in newly diagnosed patients was reportedly lower than in healthy donors. Prior to therapy, complete responders displayed diversity much like that of newly diagnosed patients.

On this clone: Its antigen is undetermined.

Documented time point: cycle 4 day 1 (C4D1), after 5 to 7 weeks of nivolumab. The patients all showed relapse after autologous stem cell transplantation, while their brentuximab vedotin exposure varied. Some clones are missing from TCRdb's copy, which holds only in-frame ones; the method was immunoSEQ multiplex PCR. The sample has about 46,000 clones, approximately 72% seen once. Germline lookup yields CDR1 SGHTA and CDR2 FQGNSA. The junction had 3 bases not matched to a gene; V was cut back by 4 bases and J by 4 bases. The CDR3 consists of 15 residues. The clonotype was recovered from a human donor with classical Hodgkin lymphoma. Sample: peripheral blood mononuclear cells (PBMCs), taken before the fourth cycle of nivolumab. The chain recombines TRBV7-2 with TRBJ2-1, with 11 nucleotides matching TRBD2. This chain's CDR3 is CASSSRLAGYNEQFF. CDR3 sequence (DNA): TGTGCCAGCAGCTCCCGACTAGCGGGGTACAATGAGCAGTTCTTC.